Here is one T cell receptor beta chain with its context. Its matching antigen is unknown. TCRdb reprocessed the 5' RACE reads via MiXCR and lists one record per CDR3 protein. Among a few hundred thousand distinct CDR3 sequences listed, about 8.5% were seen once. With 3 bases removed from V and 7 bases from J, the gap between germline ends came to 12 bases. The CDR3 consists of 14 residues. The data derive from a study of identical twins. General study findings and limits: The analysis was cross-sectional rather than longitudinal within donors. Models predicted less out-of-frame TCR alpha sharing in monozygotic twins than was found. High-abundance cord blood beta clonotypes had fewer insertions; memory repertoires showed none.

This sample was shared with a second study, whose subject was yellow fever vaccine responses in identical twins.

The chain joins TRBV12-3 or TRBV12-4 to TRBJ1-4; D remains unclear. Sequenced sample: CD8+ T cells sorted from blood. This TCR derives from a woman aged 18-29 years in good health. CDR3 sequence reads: CASSLNGFSEKLFF. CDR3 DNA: TGTGCCAGCAGTTTGAACGGGTTTAGTGAAAAACTGTTTTTT.